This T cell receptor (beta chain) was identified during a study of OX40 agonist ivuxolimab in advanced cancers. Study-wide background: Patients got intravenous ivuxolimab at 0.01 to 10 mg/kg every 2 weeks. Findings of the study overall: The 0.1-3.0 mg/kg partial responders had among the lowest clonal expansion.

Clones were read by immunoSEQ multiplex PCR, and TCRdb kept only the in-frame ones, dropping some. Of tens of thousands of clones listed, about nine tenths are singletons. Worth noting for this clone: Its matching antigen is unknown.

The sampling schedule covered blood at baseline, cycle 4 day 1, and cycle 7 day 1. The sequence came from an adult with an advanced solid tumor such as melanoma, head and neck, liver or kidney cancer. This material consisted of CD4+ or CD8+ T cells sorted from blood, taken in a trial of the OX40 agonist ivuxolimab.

The CDR3 loop reads CSVVISSYEQYF. The CDR3 DNA follows: TGCAGCGTTGTTATTTCCTCCTACGAGCAGTACTTC. J is TRBJ2-7 and V is TRBV29-1, with D uncertain. Between the trimmed V and J ends, which lost 4 bases and 0 bases, there was a span of 7 bases. The CDR3 is 12 amino acids. Germline V lookup: CDR1 SQVTM, CDR2 ANQGSEA.